A selection of T cell receptor beta chains follows, all from one sample in a study of somatic mutations in cytotoxic T cells in rheumatoid arthritis. Method: immunoSEQ multiplex PCR; TCRdb's copy keeps in-frame clones and lacks some. In the table there are 17,000 or so clones, around three quarters of which are singletons. The source material was CD8+ T cells sorted from blood. Every receptor here comes from an adult with rheumatoid arthritis. Both conserved end residues are trimmed from each CDR3. Each record gives: J gene, V gene, CDR3 protein.

>TRBJ2-1|TRBV9
ASSAPVGDEQF
>TRBJ2-7|TRBV27
ASSSSAGGYYEQY
>TRBJ1-6|TRBV6-5
ASEPLEANSPLH
>TRBJ1-4|TRBV7-2
ASSPLLNEKLF
>TRBJ2-7|TRBV6-1
ASSEGQGGYEQY
>TRBJ2-3|TRBV9
ASSVASRVTGDTQY
>TRBJ1-3|TRBV5-1
ASSRDRAPGNTIY
>TRBJ1-4|TRBV11-2
ASSLDLAENEKLF
>TRBJ1-1|TRBV6-5
ASLVGSNTEAF
>TRBJ2-7|TRBV4-1
ASSQGGLEQY
>TRBJ2-7|TRBV4-2
ASSQFRGQYEQY
>TRBJ1-1|TRBV7-9
ASSPLVGGYTEAF
>TRBJ2-3|TRBV27
ASSLVGQGMKADTQY
>TRBJ1-5|TRBV5-4
ASSSGTDSNQPQH
>TRBJ2-2|TRBV12-2
ASRLLGPERTCCNTGELF
>TRBJ2-1|TRBV27
ASSLGSEQF